The clone carrying this TCR beta chain was observed a handful of times. Its specificity is not known. Method: immunoSEQ multiplex PCR; TCRdb's copy keeps in-frame clones and lacks some. Among about 50,000 clones listed, around 82% were seen once. Germline CDR1 reads SGHNT; CDR2 reads YENEEA. The CDR3 spans 16 residues. Between the trimmed V and J ends, which lost 1 base and 0 bases, there was a span of 13 bases. This record belongs to a study of lymphopenia after photon versus proton radiotherapy. Study-wide points: Under photons, naive T cells and diversity fell while effector/memory populations rose. After the lymphocyte nadir, photon-treated repertoires showed oligoclonal expansion, especially of CD8+ Temra cells. Post-nadir TCR diversity decline inversely tracked overall survival among those who died.

The TCR sequence derives from a man aged 45-60 years with gastric cancer. Sample: peripheral blood, taken from a patient treated with photon-based radiotherapy. This chain links TRBV11-3 with TRBJ2-7; D not certain. The CDR3 loop reads CASSLAGGASSYEQYF. The CDR3 DNA reads as TGTGCCAGCAGCTTAGCGGGTGGCGCCTCCTCCTACGAGCAGTACTTC.